This T cell receptor (beta chain) appears in the sequencing data of a study of blood T cell repertoires in COVID-19. As for the study in general: Two negative PCRs, clearance, or symptom resolution had been documented for recovered Cohort 3 donors. The analysed material was cDNA or gDNA that came from T cells, B-cell-depleted T cells, or PBMCs.

Everyone who took part was 18 to 89 years old, and they came from roughly 25 US areas. The CDR3 has 13 residues. Trimming removed 6 bases from V and 4 bases from J, with 12 bases in between. Germline loops: CDR1 MNHEY, CDR2 SVGAGI. Per the study methods: Amplification with reference gene primers provided the estimates of nucleated cell counts. Data came from immunoSEQ multiplex PCR; TCRdb stores just in-frame clones and leaves some out. V and J calls and clone size are as listed in that table; D and trimming were resolved from the DNA. Among hundreds of thousands of clones, roughly nine tenths were seen once, and the ten largest hold 3% to 3.5%.

The TCR sequence derives from a woman between 45 and 65 years old in a cohort exposed to, infected with or recovered from COVID-19 (not recorded which). Specimen: PBMCs or T cells enriched from blood (not recorded which). The rearrangement joins TRBV6-5 to TRBJ1-1; D perhaps matches TRBD1 (5 bases). The CDR3 coding sequence is TGTGCCAGCAGCACGGGGAGGGGCACTGAAGCTTTCTTT. This translates into CASSTGRGTEAFF.